These 3 T cell receptor beta chains were sequenced from one sample in a study of cytomegalovirus exposure and HLA in healthy donors (dated by TCRdb to the late 2010s). The library was produced with the immunoSEQ multiplex PCR assay. The multiplex PCR relied on a mix of 60 forward primers for TCR Vbeta segments and 13 reverse primers for TCR Jbeta segments. This is the immuneACCESS table as TCRdb keeps it, with only in-frame sequences that have V and J called. A part of the clones is gone; compared with another copy, unresolved V genes explain less than half, and the rest is unexplained. Here the sample has about 110,000 clones; more than 65% occur a single time. The ten largest clones take up roughly 13% of the sample. The sample comprised PBMCs. The receptors shown here come from a man younger than 45 in good health and CMV-seropositive.

The chain carries TRBV7-8 and TRBJ2-1; 13 positions agree with TRBD2. The CDR3 extends over 17 amino acids. Germline CDR1 reads SGHVS; CDR2 reads FQNEAQ. J was trimmed by 3 bases and V by 1 base; bases with no gene match: 3. The CDR3: CASSLGTSGGVYNEQFF. DNA of the CDR3: TGTGCCAGCAGCTTAGGCACTAGCGGGGGGGTCTACAATGAGCAGTTCTTC.

This chain joins TRBV2 and TRBJ2-1; D unresolved. The CDR3 has 13 amino acids. CDR1 and CDR2 from the germline V gene are SNHLY and FYNNEI. Trimming took off 8 bases at V and 6 bases at J, with 14 bases between the two ends. CDR3 DNA: TGTGCCAGCGTTTGGAGTTCTTTCAATGAGCAGTTCTTC. As protein: CASVWSSFNEQFF.

The chain links TRBV6-5 to TRBJ1-2; weak D call: TRBD1 (5 bases). Germline CDR1 is MNHEY and CDR2 is SVGAGI. Between the trimmed V and J ends, which lost 7 bases and 4 bases, there was a span of 10 bases. The CDR3 runs to 12 residues. The CDR3 DNA reads as TGTGCCAGCATCGACAGTGTCTATGGCTACACCTTC. Translating it yields CASIDSVYGYTF.